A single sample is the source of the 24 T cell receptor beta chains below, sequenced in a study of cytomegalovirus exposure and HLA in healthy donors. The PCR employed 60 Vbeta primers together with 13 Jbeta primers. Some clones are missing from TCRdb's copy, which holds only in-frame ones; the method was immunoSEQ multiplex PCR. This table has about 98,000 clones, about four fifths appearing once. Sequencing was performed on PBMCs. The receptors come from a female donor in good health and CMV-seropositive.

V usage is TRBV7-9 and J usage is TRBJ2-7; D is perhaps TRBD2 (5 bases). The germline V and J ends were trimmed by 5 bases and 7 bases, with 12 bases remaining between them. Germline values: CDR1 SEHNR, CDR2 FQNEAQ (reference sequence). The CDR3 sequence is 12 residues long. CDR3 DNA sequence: TGTGCCAGCAGCCCGCCCCGGAGGGAGCAGTACTTC. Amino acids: CASSPPRREQYF.

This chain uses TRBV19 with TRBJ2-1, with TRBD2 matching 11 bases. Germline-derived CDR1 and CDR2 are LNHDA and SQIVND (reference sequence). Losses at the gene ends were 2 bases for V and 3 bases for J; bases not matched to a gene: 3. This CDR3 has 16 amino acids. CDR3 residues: CASSITGLAGYNEQFF. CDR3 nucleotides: TGTGCCAGTAGTATAACAGGACTAGCGGGCTACAATGAGCAGTTCTTC.

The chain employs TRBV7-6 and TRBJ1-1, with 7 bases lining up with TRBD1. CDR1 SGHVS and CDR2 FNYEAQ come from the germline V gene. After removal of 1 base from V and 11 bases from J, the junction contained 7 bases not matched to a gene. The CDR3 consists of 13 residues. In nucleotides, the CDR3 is TGTGCCAGCAGCTTAGAGATGGCAGGGGGGGCTTTCTTT. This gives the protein CASSLEMAGGAFF.

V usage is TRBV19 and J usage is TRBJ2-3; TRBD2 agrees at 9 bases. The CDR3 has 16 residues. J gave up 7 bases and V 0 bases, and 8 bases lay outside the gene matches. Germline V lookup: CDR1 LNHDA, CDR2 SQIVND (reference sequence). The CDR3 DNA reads TGTGCCAGTAGTATAGATGCAGCGGGAGGACTAAATACGCAGTATTTT. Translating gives CASSIDAAGGLNTQYF.

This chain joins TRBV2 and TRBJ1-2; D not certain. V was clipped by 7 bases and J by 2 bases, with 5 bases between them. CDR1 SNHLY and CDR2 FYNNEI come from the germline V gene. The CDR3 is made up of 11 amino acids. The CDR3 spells CASTGNYGYTF. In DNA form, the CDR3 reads TGTGCCAGCACCGGGAACTATGGCTACACCTTC.

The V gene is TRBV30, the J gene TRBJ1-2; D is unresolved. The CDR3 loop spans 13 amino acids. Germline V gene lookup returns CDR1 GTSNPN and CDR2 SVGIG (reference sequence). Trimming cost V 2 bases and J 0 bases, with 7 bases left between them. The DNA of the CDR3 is TGTGCCTGGAGTCCCAGGACTAACTATGGCTACACCTTC. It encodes CAWSPRTNYGYTF.

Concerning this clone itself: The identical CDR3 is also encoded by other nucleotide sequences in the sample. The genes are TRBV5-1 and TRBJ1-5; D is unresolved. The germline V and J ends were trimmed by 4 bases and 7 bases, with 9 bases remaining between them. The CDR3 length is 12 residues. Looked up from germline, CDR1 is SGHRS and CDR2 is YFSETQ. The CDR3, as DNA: TGCGCCAGCAGCCCCGAGGGCCAGCCCCAGCATTTT. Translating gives CASSPEGQPQHF.

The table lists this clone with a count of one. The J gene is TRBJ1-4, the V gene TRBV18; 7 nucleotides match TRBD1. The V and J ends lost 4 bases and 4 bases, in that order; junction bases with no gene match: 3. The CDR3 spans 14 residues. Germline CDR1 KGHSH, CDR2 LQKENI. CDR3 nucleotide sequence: TGTGCCAGCTCACTTCGACAGGGTAATGAAAAACTGTTTTTT. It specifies CASSLRQGNEKLFF.

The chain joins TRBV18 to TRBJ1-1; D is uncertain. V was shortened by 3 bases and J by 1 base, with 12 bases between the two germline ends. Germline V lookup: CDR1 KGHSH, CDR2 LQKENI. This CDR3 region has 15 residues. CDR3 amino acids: CASSPREVGNTEAFF. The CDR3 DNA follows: TGTGCCAGCTCACCCCGGGAGGTTGGGAACACTGAAGCTTTCTTT.

CDR3 in amino acids: CASSELLNTEAFF. The CDR3 bases are TGTGCCAGCAGTGAACTACTGAACACTGAAGCTTTCTTT. The rearrangement links TRBV25-1 to TRBJ1-1; D not certain. Between the trimmed V and J ends, which lost 2 bases and 0 bases, there was a span of 4 bases. This CDR3 contains 13 residues. CDR1 and CDR2 (germline): MGHDK, SYGVNS.

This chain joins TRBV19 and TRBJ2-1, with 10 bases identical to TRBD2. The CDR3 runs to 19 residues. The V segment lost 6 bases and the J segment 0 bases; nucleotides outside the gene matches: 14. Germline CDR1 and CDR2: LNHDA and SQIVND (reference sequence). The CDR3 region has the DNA TGTGCCAGTAGGCCGGGACTAGCGTCCTACGGAGGCTCCTACAATGAGCAGTTCTTC. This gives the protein CASRPGLASYGGSYNEQFF.

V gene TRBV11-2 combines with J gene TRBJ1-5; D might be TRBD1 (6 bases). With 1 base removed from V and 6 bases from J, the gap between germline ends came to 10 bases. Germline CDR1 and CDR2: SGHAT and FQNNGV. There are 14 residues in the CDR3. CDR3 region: CASSLVGGAQPQHF. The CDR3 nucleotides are TGTGCCAGCAGCTTAGTAGGGGGAGCTCAGCCCCAGCATTTT.

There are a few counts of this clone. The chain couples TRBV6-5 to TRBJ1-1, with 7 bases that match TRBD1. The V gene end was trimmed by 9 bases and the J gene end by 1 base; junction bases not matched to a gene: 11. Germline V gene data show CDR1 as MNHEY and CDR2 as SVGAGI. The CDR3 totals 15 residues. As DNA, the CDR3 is TGTGCCAGTAGACACTCCCGACAGGGGAACACTGAAGCTTTCTTT. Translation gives CASRHSRQGNTEAFF.

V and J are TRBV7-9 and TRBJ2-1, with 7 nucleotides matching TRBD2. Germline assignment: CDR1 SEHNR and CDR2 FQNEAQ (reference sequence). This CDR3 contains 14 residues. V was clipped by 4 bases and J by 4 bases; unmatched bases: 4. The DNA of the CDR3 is TGTGCCAGCAGCTCCACGGGAGGTTACAATGAGCAGTTCTTC. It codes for CASSSTGGYNEQFF.

CDR3 coding DNA: TGTGCCATCAGGAGGTCGGGGGGTGATGAAGCTTTCTTT. This gives the protein CAIRRSGGDEAFF. V gene TRBV10-3 combines with J gene TRBJ1-1; D is perhaps TRBD1 (5 bases). The CDR3 is 13 residues long. The V gene lost 6 bases and the J gene lost 7 bases, with 15 bases spanning the gap. CDR1 is ENHRY, CDR2 SYGVKD, per germline.

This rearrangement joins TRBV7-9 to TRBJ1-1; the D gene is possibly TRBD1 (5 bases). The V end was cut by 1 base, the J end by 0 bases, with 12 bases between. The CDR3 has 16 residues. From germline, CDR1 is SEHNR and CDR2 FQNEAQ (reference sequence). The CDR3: CASSLGWGLMNTEAFF. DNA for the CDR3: TGTGCCAGCAGCTTAGGTTGGGGACTTATGAACACTGAAGCTTTCTTT.

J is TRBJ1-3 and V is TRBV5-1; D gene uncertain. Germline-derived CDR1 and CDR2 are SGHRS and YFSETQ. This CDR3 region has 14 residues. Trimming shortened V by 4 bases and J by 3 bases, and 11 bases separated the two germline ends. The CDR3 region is CASSDVVDGNTIYF. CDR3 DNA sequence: TGCGCCAGCAGCGATGTAGTAGATGGAAACACCATATATTTT.

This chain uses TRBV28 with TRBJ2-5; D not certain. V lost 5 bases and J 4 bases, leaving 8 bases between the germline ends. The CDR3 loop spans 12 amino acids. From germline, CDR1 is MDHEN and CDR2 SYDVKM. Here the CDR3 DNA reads TGTGCCAGCAGTCGACTGGTAGAGACCCAGTACTTC. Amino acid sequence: CASSRLVETQYF.

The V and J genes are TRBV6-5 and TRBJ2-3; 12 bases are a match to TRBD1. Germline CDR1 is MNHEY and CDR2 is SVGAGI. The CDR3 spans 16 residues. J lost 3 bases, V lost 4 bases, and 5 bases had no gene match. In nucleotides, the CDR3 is TGTGCCAGCAGTTCCCGGGACAGGGGGCCGACAGATACGCAGTATTTT. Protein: CASSSRDRGPTDTQYF.

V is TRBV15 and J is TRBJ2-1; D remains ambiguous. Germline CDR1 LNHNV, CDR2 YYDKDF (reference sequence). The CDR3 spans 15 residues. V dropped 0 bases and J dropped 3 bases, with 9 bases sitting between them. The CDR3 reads CATSRDPNSYNEQFF. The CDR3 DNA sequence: TGTGCCACCAGCAGAGATCCTAACAGCTACAATGAGCAGTTCTTC.

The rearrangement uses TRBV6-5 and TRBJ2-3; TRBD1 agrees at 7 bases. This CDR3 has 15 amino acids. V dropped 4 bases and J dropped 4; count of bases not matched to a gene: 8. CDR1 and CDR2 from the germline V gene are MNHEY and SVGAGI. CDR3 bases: TGTGCCAGCAGTTTTGAGGGGGCGAGGTCAGATACGCAGTATTTT. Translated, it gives CASSFEGARSDTQYF.

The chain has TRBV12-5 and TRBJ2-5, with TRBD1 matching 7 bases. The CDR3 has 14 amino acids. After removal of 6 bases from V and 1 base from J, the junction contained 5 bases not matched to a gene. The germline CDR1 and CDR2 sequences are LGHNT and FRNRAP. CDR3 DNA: TGTGCTAGTGGCTCCGACAGGGCCCAAGAGACCCAGTACTTC. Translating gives CASGSDRAQETQYF.

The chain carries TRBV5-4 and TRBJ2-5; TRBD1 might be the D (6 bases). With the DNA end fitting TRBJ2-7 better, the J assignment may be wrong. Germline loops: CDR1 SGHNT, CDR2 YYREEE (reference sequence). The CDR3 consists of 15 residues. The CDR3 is CASSPRTGTNYEQYF. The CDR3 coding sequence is TGTGCCAGCAGCCCCCGAACCGGGACAAACTACGAGCAGTACTTC.

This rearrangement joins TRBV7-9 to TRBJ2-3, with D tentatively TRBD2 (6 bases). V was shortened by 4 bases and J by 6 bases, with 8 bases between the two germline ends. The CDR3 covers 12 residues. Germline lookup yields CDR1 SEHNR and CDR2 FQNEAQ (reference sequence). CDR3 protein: CASSSGRDTQYF. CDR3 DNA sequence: TGTGCCAGCAGCTCGGGGAGGGATACGCAGTATTTT.